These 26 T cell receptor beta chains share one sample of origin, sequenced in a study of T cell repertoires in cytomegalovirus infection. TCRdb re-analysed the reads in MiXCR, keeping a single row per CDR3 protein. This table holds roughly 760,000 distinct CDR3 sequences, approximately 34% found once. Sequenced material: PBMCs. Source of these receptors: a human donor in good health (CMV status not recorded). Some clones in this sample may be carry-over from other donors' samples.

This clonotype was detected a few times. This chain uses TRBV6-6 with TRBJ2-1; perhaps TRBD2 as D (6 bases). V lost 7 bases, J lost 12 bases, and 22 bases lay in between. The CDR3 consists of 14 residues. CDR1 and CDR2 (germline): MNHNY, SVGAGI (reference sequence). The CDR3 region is CASIQLGTGDRQFF. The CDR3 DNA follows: TGTGCCAGCATTCAACTCGGGACGGGGGACCGGCAGTTCTTC.

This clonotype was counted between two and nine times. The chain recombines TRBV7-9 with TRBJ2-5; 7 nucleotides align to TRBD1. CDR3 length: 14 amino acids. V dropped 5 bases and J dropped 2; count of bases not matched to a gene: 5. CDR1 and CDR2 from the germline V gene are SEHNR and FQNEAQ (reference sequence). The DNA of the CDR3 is TGTGCCAGCAGCCTGCAGGGACAGCAAGAGACCCAGTACTTC. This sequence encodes CASSLQGQQETQYF.

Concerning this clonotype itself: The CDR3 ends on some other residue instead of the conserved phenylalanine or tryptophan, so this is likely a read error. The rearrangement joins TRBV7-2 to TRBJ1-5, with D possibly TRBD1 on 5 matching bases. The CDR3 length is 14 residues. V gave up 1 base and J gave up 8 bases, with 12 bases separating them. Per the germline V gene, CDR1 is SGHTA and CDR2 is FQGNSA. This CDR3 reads CASSLGGGTEPQHL. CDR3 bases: TGTGCCAGCAGCTTAGGGGGGGGGACGGAGCCCCAGCATTTG.

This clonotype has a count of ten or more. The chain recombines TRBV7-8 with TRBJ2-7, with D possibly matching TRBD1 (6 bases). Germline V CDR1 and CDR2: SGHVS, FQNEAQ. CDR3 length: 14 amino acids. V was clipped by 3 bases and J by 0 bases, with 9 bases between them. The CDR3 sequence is CASSFDRNSYEQYF. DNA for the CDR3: TGTGCCAGCAGCTTTGACAGGAACTCCTACGAGCAGTACTTC.

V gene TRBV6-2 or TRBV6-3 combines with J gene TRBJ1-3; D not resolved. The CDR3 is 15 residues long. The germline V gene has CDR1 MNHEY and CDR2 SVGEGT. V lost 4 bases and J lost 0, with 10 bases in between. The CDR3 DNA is TGTGCCAGCAGTTCAAGACGGTTCTCTGGAAACACCATATATTTT. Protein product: CASSSRRFSGNTIYF.

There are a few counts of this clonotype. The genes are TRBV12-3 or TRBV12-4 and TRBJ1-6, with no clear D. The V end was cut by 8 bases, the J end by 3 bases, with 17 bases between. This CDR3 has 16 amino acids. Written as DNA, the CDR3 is TGTGCCAGCGGCCCGGACGGTACAATCTATAATTCACCCCTCCACTTT. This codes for CASGPDGTIYNSPLHF.

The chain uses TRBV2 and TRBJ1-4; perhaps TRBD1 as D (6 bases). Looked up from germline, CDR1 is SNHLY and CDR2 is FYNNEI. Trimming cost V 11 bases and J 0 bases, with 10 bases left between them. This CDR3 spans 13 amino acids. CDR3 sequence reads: CAGQTATNEKLFF. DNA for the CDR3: TGTGCCGGACAGACAGCAACTAATGAAAAACTGTTTTTT.

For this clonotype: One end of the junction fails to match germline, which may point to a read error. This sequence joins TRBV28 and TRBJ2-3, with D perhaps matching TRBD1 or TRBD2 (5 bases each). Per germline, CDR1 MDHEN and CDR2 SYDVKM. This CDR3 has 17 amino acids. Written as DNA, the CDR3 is TGTGCCAGCAGTTCTGCCCGGGGACGACTTAGCACAGGTACGCAGTATTTT. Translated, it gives CASSSARGRLSTGTQYF.

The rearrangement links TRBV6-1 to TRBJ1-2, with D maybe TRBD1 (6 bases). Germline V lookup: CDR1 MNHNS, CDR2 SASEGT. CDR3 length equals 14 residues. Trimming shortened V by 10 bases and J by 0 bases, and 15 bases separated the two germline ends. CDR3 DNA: TGTGCCACCCAAGAAGAGGGGGCTAACTATGGCTACACCTTC. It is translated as CATQEEGANYGYTF.

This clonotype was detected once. CDR3 coding DNA: TGCAGTGCTACCCGACCGAAGAAAGAGACCCAGTACTTC. Its protein is CSATRPKKETQYF. This chain connects TRBV20-1 to TRBJ2-5; no definite D call. Germline assignment: CDR1 DFQATT and CDR2 SNEGSKA (reference sequence). Trimming took off 4 bases at V and 3 bases at J, with 12 bases between the two ends. This CDR3 is built from 13 residues.

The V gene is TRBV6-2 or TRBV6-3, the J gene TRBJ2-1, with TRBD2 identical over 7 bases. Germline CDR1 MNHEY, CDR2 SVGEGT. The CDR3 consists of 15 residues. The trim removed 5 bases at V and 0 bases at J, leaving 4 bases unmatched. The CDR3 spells CASSARGSSYNEQFF. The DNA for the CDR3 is TGTGCCAGCAGTGCGCGGGGGAGCTCCTACAATGAGCAGTTCTTC.

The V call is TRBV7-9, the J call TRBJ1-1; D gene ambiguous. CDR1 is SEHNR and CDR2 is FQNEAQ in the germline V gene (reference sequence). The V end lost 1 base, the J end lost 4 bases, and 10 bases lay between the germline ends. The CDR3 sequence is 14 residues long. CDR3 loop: CASSLGVSATEAFF. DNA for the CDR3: TGTGCCAGCAGCTTAGGGGTCTCAGCCACTGAAGCTTTCTTT.

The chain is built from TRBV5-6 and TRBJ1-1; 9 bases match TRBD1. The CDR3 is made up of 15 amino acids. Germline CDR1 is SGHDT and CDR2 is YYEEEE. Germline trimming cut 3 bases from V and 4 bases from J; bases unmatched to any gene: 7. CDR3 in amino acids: CASSYPGQGGTEAFF. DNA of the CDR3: TGTGCCAGCAGCTATCCGGGACAGGGAGGCACTGAAGCTTTCTTT.

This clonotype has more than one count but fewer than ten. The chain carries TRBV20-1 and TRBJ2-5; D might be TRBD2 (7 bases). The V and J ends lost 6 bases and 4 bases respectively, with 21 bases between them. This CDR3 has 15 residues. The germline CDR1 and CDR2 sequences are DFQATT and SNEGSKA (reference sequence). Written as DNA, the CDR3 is TGCAGTGCCCGAATCCAAGCGGGACACATAGAGACCCAGTACTTC. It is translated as CSARIQAGHIETQYF.

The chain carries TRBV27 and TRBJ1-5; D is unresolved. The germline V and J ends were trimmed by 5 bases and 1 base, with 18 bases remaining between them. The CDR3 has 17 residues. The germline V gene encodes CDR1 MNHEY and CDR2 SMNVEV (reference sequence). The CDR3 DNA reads TGTGCCAGCAGTCCATGGAGGGATCGCTGGAGCAATCAGCCCCAGCATTTT. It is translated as CASSPWRDRWSNQPQHF.

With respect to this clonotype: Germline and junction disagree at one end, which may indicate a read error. CDR3 residues: CASSPLGTSYTGELSF. For the CDR3, the DNA is TGTGCCAGCAGCCCCCTCGGGACTTCATACACCGGGGAGCTGTCTTTT. This chain joins TRBV7-8 and TRBJ2-2; D possibly corresponds to TRBD2 (6 bases). Per germline, CDR1 SGHVS and CDR2 FQNEAQ. The CDR3 contains 16 residues.

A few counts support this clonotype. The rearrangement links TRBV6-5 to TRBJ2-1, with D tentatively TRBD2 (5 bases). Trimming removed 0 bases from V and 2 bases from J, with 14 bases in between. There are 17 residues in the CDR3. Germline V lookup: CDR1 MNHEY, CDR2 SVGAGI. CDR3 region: CASSYSDRAAPYNEQFF. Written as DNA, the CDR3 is TGTGCCAGCAGTTACTCGGACCGAGCGGCCCCCTACAATGAGCAGTTCTTC.

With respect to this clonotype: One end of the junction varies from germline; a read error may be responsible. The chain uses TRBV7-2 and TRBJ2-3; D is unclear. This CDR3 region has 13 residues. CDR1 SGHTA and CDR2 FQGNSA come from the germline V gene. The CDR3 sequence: CASSLTFTDTQDF. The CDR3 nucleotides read TGTGCCAGCAGCTTAACGTTTACAGATACGCAGGATTTT.

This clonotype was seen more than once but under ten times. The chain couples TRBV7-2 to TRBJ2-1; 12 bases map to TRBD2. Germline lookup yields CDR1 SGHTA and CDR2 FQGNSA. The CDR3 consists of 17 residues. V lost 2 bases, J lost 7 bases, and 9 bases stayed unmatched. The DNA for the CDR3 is TGTGCCAGCAGCTTACAACTAGCGGGGGGTCGATATAATGAGCAGTTCTTC. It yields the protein CASSLQLAGGRYNEQFF.

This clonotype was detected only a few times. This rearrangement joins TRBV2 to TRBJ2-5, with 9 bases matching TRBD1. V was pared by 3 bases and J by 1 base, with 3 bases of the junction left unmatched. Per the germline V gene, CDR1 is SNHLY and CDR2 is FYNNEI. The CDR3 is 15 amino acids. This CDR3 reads CASSEGQGRQETQYF. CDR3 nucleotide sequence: TGTGCCAGCAGTGAGGGACAGGGCCGCCAAGAGACCCAGTACTTC.

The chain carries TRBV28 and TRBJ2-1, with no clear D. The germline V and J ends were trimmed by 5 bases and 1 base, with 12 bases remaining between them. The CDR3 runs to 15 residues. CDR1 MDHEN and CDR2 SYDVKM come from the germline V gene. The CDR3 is CASSPTAVSYNEQFF. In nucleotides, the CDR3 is TGTGCCAGCAGTCCGACCGCCGTTTCCTACAATGAGCAGTTCTTC.

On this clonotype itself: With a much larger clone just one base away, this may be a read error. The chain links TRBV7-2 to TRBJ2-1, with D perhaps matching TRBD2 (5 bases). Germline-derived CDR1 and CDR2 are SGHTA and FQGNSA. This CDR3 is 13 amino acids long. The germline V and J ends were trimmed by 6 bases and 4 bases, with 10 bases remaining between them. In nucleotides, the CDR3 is TGTGCCAGCAGGTCCGGGGTTTACAATGAGCAGTTCTTC. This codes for CASRSGVYNEQFF.

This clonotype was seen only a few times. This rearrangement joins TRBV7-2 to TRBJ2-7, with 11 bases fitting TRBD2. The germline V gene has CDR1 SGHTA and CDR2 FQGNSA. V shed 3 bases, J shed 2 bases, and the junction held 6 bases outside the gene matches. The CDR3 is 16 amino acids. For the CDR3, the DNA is TGTGCCAGCAGCTTGGTAGCGGGAGGGCCCACCTACGAGCAGTACTTC. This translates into CASSLVAGGPTYEQYF.

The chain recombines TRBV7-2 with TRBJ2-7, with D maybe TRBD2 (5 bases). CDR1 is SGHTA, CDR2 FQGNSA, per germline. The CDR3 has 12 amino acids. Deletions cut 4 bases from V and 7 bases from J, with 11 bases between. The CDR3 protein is CASSSGSVEQYF. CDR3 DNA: TGTGCCAGCAGCTCGGGATCCGTGGAGCAGTACTTC.

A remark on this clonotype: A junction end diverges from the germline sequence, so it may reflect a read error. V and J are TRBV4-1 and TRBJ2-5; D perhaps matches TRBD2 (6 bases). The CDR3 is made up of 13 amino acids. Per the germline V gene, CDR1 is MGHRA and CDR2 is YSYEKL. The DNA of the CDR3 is TGTGCCAGCAGCCCACTAGCACAAGAGCCCCAGTACTTC. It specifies CASSPLAQEPQYF.

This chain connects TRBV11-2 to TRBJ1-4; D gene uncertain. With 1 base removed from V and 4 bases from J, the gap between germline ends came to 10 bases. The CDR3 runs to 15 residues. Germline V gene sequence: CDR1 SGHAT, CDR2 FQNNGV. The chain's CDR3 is CASSLGTTHNEKLFF. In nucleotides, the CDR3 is TGTGCCAGCAGCTTAGGAACAACCCATAATGAAAAACTGTTTTTT.